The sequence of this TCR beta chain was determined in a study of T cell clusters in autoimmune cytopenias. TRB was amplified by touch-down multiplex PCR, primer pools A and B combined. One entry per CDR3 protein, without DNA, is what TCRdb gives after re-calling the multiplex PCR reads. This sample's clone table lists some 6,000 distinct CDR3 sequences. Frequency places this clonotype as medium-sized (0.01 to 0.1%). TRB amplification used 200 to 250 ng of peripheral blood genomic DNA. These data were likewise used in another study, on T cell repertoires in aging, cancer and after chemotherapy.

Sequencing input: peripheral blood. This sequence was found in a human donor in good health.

The CDR3 protein is CASIPPQGSAFF. The chain is built from TRBV19 and TRBJ1-1; the TCRdb D gene call, TRBD1, has no DNA to confirm it. This CDR3 has 12 amino acids. Per the germline V gene, CDR1 is LNHDA and CDR2 is SQIVND (reference sequence).